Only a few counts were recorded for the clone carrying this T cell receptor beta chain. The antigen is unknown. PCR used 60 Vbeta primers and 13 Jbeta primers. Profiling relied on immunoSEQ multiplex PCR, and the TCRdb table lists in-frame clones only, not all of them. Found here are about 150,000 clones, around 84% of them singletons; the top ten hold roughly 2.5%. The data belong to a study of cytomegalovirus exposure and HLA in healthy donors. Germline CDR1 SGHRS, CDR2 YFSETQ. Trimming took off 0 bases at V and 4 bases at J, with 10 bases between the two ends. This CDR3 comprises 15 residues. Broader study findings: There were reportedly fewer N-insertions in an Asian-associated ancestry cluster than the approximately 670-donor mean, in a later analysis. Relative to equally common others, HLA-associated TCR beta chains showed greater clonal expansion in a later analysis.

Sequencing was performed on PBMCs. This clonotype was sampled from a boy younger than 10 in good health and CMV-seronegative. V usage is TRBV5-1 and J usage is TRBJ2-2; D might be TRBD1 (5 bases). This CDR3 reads CASSLGDRFTGELFF. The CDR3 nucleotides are TGCGCCAGCAGCTTGGGCGACAGATTCACCGGGGAGCTGTTTTTT. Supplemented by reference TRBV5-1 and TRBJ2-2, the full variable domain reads KAGVTQTPRYLIKTRGQQVTLSCSPISGHRSVSWYQQTPGQGLQFLFEYFSETQRNKGNFPGRFSGRQFSNSRSEMNVSTLELGDSALYLCASSLGDRFTGELFFGEGSRLTVL.